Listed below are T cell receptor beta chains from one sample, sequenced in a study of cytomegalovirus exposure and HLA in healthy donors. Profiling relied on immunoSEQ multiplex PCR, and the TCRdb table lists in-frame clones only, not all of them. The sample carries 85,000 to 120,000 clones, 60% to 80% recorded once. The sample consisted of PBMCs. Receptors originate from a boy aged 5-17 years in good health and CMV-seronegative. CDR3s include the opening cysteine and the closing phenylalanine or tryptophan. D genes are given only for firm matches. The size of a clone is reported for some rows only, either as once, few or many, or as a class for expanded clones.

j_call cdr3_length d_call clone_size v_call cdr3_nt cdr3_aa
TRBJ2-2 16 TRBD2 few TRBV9 TGTGCCAGCAGCCTCCGGGACTATGCGAACACCGGGGAGCTGTTTTTT CASSLRDYANTGELFF
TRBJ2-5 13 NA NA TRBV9 TGTGCCAGCAGCGTAGTTGAGGGAGAGACCCAGTACTTC CASSVVEGETQYF
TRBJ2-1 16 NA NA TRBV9 TGTGCCAGCAGCGTGGAAACAGGGTTACTAAGCAATGAGCAGTTCTTC CASSVETGLLSNEQFF
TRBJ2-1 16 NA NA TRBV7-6 TGTGCCAGCAGCCCCGCGGGGCAGGGTTCATACAATGAGCAGTTCTTC CASSPAGQGSYNEQFF
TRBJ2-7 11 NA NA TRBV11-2 TGTGCCAGCAGCTTCCTCTACGAGCAGTACTTC CASSFLYEQYF
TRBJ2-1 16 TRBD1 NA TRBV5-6 TGTGCCAGCAGCTTGGTACAGGGGGGCTACTACAATGAGCAGTTCTTC CASSLVQGGYYNEQFF
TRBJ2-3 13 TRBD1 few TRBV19 TGTGCCAGTACTACGACAGGGACGGATACGCAGTATTTT CASTTTGTDTQYF
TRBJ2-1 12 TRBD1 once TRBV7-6 TGTGCCAGCAGCTCGACAGGGAATGAGCAGTTCTTC CASSSTGNEQFF
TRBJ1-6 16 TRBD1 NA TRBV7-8 TGTGCCAGCAGCTTAGTGGACAGGGGTTATAATTCACCCCTCCACTTT CASSLVDRGYNSPLHF
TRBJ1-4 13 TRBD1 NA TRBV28 TGTGCCAGCAGGAGGGACAGTAATGAAAAACTGTTTTTT CASRRDSNEKLFF
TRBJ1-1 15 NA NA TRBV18 TGTGCCAGCTCACCATCGAGAAGCCTGAACACTGAAGCTTTCTTT CASSPSRSLNTEAFF
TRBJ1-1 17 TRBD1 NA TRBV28 TGTGCCAGCAGTACAAGCTACCCCGGGACAGGGTATCGTGAAGCTTTCTTT CASSTSYPGTGYREAFF
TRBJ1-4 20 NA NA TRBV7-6 TGTGCCAGCAGCTTAGGGATATTTGGTAGCGGGACAATACGTAATGAAAAACTGTTTTTT CASSLGIFGSGTIRNEKLFF
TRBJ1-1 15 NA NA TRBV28 TGTGCCAGCAGTTTATCGCCCGGGACAAGGAAAGTAGCTTTCTTT CASSLSPGTRKVAFF
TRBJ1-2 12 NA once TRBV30 TGTGCCTGGAGTGTACAATCAGCGGGCTACACCTTC CAWSVQSAGYTF
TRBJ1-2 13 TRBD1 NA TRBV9 TGTGCCAGCAGCGCAAACAGGGGGGATGGCTACACCTTC CASSANRGDGYTF
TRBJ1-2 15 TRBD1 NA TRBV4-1 TGCGCCAGCAGCCAGCCCCGACAGGGTTCCTATGGCTACACCTTC CASSQPRQGSYGYTF
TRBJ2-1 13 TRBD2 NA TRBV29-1 TGCAGCACCAGGACTAGCTCCTACAATGAGCAGTTCTTC CSTRTSSYNEQFF
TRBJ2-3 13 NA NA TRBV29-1 TGCAGCTTAACAGGGATTATGACGGATACGCAGTATTTT CSLTGIMTDTQYF
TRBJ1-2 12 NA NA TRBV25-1 TGTGCCAGCAGTGCGCTGAGCTATGGCTACACCTTC CASSALSYGYTF
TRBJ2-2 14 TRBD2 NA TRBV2 TGTGCCAGCAGGAGCGGGGAACTGGACGGGGAGCTGTTTTTT CASRSGELDGELFF
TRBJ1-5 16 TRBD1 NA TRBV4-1 TGCGCCAGCAGCCCACGGACAGGGGGCCTCAATCAGCCCCAGCATTTT CASSPRTGGLNQPQHF
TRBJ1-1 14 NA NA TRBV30 TGTGCCTGGACCGGAACAGGGAAGGGCACTGAAGCTTTCTTT CAWTGTGKGTEAFF
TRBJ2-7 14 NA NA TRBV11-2 TGTGCCAGCAGCTTAGCGGCGCGGCCCTACGAGCAGTACTTC CASSLAARPYEQYF
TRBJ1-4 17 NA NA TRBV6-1 TGTGCCAGCAGTGTTACCTACGGGCGGGACACTAATGAAAAACTGTTTTTT CASSVTYGRDTNEKLFF
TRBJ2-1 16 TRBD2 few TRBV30 TGTGCCTGGATTAAGCGGGGGGGCGGCTCCTACAATGAGCAGTTCTTC CAWIKRGGGSYNEQFF
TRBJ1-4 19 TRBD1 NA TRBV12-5 TGTGCTAGTGGTTGCCCCCCGGGACAGGGTCGAGGGGATAATGAAAAACTGTTTTTT CASGCPPGQGRGDNEKLFF
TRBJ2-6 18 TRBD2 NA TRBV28 TGTGCCAGCAGCGCTCCCCCGGGCGGGAGCTCTGGGGCCAACGTCCTGACTTTC CASSAPPGGSSGANVLTF
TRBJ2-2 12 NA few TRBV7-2 TGTGCCAGCAGCCCGTTCGCCGGGGAGCTGTTTTTT CASSPFAGELFF
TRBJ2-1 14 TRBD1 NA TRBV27 TGTGCCAGCAGTTTTGGGACAGTTTACAATGAGCAGTTCTTC CASSFGTVYNEQFF
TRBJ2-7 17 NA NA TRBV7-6 TGTGCCAGCAGCTTGTCCTCCTCCGGGGAGTACCCCTACGAGCAGTACTTC CASSLSSSGEYPYEQYF
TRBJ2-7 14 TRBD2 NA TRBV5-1 TGCGCCAGCAGCCGCGGGGGGGATGACTACGAGCAGTACTTC CASSRGGDDYEQYF
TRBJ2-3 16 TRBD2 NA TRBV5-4 TGTGCCAGCAGCTTGGTAAGCGGGGGGAACACAGATACGCAGTATTTT CASSLVSGGNTDTQYF
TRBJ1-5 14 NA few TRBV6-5 TGTGCCAGCAGCCCCGCCAGCGCCAATCAGCCCCAGCATTTT CASSPASANQPQHF
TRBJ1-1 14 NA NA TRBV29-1 TGCAGCGTTGTTGGCTTACGAATGAACACTGAAGCTTTCTTT CSVVGLRMNTEAFF
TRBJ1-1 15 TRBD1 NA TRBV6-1 TGTGCCAGCAGTGAGAGGGGGCTTGGGAACACTGAAGCTTTCTTT CASSERGLGNTEAFF
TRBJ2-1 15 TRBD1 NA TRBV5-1 TGCGCCAGCAGACCCGACAGGGTATCCTACAATGAGCAGTTCTTC CASRPDRVSYNEQFF
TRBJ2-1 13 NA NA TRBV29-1 TGCAGCGTCCGTGGTACTACCTTCAATGAGCAGTTCTTC CSVRGTTFNEQFF
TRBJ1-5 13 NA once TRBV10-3 TGTGCCATCAGCCCCAGGGATAGTCAGCCCCAGCATTTT CAISPRDSQPQHF
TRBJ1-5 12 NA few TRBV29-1 TGCAGCGTATCATTAACGGGGACTTACCAGCATTTT CSVSLTGTYQHF
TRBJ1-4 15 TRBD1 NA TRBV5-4 TGTGCCAGCAGCTCCGGGACAGGGGGCCTTGAAAAACTGTTTTTT CASSSGTGGLEKLFF
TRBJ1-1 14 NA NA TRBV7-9 TGTGCCAGCAGTCTGCTTCAGGGGAACACTGAAGCTTTCTTT CASSLLQGNTEAFF
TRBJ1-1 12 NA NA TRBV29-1 TGCAGCGTTGAACTGGTAGTCACTGAAGCTTTCTTT CSVELVVTEAFF
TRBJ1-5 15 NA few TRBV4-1 TGCGCCAGCAGCCAAGGTCCAAATAGCAATCAGCCCCAGCATTTT CASSQGPNSNQPQHF
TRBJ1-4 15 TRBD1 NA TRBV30 TGTGCCTGGAGTCTGGGGACAGCTTCTAATGAAAAACTGTTTTTT CAWSLGTASNEKLFF
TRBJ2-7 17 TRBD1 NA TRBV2 TGTGCCAGCAGTGAGATTGAGGACAGGATCCCCTCCTACGAGCAGTACTTC CASSEIEDRIPSYEQYF
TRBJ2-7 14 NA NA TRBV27 TGTGCCAGCAGTTTTTCAGGGGCCCCCTACGAGCAGTACTTC CASSFSGAPYEQYF
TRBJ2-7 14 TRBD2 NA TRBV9 TGTGCCAGCAGCGTAGGCGGGAGGGTATACGAGCAGTACTTC CASSVGGRVYEQYF
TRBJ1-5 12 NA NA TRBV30 TGTGCCCGTCAGACGGGGTCGGGGCCCCAGCATTTT CARQTGSGPQHF
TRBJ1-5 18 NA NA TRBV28 TGTGCCAGCAGTATGACAGCCCGTCGGGTTGGGTTCAATCAGCCCCAGCATTTT CASSMTARRVGFNQPQHF
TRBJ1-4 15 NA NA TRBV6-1 TGTGCCAGCAGTGCTCAACAGATACTCAATGAAAAACTGTTTTTT CASSAQQILNEKLFF